Presented here are 28 T cell receptor beta chains from one specimen sequenced in a study of breast tumors, draining lymph nodes, adjacent tissues. TCRdb used MiXCR to reprocess the multiplex PCR reads, holding one entry per CDR3 protein. Among 200,000 to 300,000 distinct CDR3 sequences listed, more than 30% were seen once. Breast cancer patients provided tissue from their axillary draining lymph nodes. Input material: axillary lymph node tissue. These receptor sequences come from a female donor with breast cancer. Some clones in this sample may be carry-over from other donors' samples.

There are a few counts of this clonotype. This chain uses TRBV6-1 with TRBJ1-4; D might be TRBD1 (5 bases). CDR1 is MNHNS, CDR2 SASEGT, per germline. This CDR3 contains 15 residues. V lost 3 bases, J lost 4 bases, and 12 bases lay in between. This chain's CDR3 is CASSEAGTDNEKLFF. The CDR3 nucleotides read TGTGCCAGCAGTGAGGCCGGGACGGATAATGAAAAACTGTTTTTT.

This clonotype occurred many times. The DNA for the CDR3 is TGTGCCAGCAGCCAAGATCAAAGGGGCGAGCAGTACTTC. Translating it yields CASSQDQRGEQYF. The V call is TRBV4-2, the J call TRBJ2-7, with D perhaps TRBD1 (5 bases). The V end was cut by 0 bases, the J end by 6 bases, with 9 bases between. Per germline, CDR1 LGHNA and CDR2 YNFKEQ. The CDR3 consists of 13 residues.

Remarks on this clonotype: The CDR3 carries no conserved terminal phenylalanine or tryptophan, so it likely arises from a read error. This rearrangement joins TRBV2 to TRBJ2-1; 12 bases match TRBD2. Germline V gene sequence: CDR1 SNHLY, CDR2 FYNNEI. The CDR3 has 17 residues. CDR3 bases: TGTGCCCGCAGCGCAAGGACTAGCGGGGCCTCCTACAATGAGCAGTTCCTC. Encoded protein: CARSARTSGASYNEQFL.

This clonotype has at least ten counts. CDR3 bases: TGCAGTGCTAGGATTAGCGGGAGAACAGATACGCAGTATTTT. The encoded protein is CSARISGRTDTQYF. The chain recombines TRBV20-1 with TRBJ2-3, with 9 bases aligning to TRBD2. Per the germline V gene, CDR1 is DFQATT and CDR2 is SNEGSKA (reference sequence). Trimming removed 3 bases from V and 3 bases from J; junction bases left unmatched: 4. The length of the CDR3 is 14 residues.

V usage is TRBV10-2 and J usage is TRBJ1-6; the D is unclear. Per the germline V gene, CDR1 is WSHSY and CDR2 is SAAADI. V lost 4 bases and J 9 bases, leaving 13 bases between the germline ends. This CDR3 contains 14 residues. The CDR3 spells CASSVSIRISPLHF. CDR3 DNA: TGCGCCAGCAGTGTGTCCATCAGGATTTCACCCCTCCACTTT.

As for this clonotype: A clone one base away is much larger, so this may be a read error. The rearrangement links TRBV19 to TRBJ2-7; D remains unclear. In germline, CDR1 is LNHDA, CDR2 SQIVND (reference sequence). CDR3 size: 14 residues. The CDR3 coding sequence is TGTGCCAGTAGTACTCAAAGGTTTACCTACGAGCAGTGCTTC. This gives the protein CASSTQRFTYEQCF.

Regarding this clonotype: It may be a read error: a sequence one base away is much more abundant. The CDR3 does not close with the conserved phenylalanine or tryptophan, likely indicating a read error. This sequence joins TRBV12-5 and TRBJ2-3, with 7 bases fitting TRBD1. CDR3 length: 14 amino acids. V trimming: 6 bases; J trimming: 3 bases; junction bases outside the gene matches: 6. In germline, CDR1 is LGHNT, CDR2 FRNRAP. CDR3 loop: CASGPGQSTDTQYL. CDR3 DNA sequence: TGTGCTAGTGGCCCGGGACAGTCAACAGATACGCAGTATCTT.

This clonotype was seen many times. The rearrangement joins TRBV12-3 or TRBV12-4 to TRBJ1-5, with D possibly TRBD1 on 6 matching bases. This CDR3 region has 16 residues. The ends were cut back, 4 bases at V and 3 bases at J, with 16 bases in the middle. The CDR3, as DNA: TGTGCCAGCAGTTCAACACCGGGACAAGTCAATCAGCCCCAGCATTTT. As protein: CASSSTPGQVNQPQHF.

This clonotype was seen a handful of times. The rearrangement links TRBV27 to TRBJ2-1; no firm D call. The CDR3 extends over 13 amino acids. V lost 2 bases and J lost 9, with 11 bases in between. Germline CDR1 MNHEY, CDR2 SMNVEV (reference sequence). The CDR3 is CASSLSLAGEQFF. CDR3 DNA sequence: TGTGCCAGCAGTTTAAGTTTAGCAGGTGAGCAGTTCTTC.

This clonotype has a count of ten or more. The rearrangement links TRBV19 to TRBJ2-3, with unresolved D. Between the trimmed V and J ends, which lost 5 bases and 4 bases, there was a span of 7 bases. The CDR3 is 12 residues long. Germline V gene data show CDR1 as LNHDA and CDR2 as SQIVND (reference sequence). CDR3 sequence: CASSARPDTQYF. The CDR3 DNA follows: TGTGCCAGTAGTGCCCGCCCAGATACGCAGTATTTT. Full variable domain (missing parts from reference TRBV19 and TRBJ2-3): DGGITQSPKYLFRKEGQNVTLSCEQNLNHDAMYWYRQDPGQGLRLIYYSQIVNDFQKGDIAEGYSVSREKKESFPLTVTSAQKNPTAFYLCASSARPDTQYFGPGTRLTVL.

This clonotype has ten or more counts. The chain uses TRBV7-8 and TRBJ2-1; perhaps TRBD2 as D (5 bases). The CDR3 is 15 amino acids. Trimming took off 5 bases at V and 1 base at J, with 12 bases between the two ends. Germline CDR1 is SGHVS and CDR2 is FQNEAQ. The DNA for the CDR3 is TGTGCCAGCAGCCCCCGAAGGACTTCCTACAATGAGCAGTTCTTC. This gives the protein CASSPRRTSYNEQFF.

With respect to this clonotype: A clone one base away is much larger, so this may be a read error. The V call is TRBV29-1, the J call TRBJ2-4; no definite D call. The CDR3 runs 13 residues. Germline V gene sequence: CDR1 SQVTM, CDR2 ANQGSEA. Trimming took off 6 bases at V and 6 bases at J, with 15 bases between the two ends. The CDR3 bases are TGCAGCGTCGCCCGGAACTTGGGAAACATTCAGTACTTC. This codes for CSVARNLGNIQYF. Based on the CDR3 plus reference TRBV29-1 and TRBJ2-4, the full variable domain is SAVISQKPSRDICQRGTSLTIQCQVDSQVTMMFWYRQQPGQSLTLIATANQGSEATYESGFVIDKFPISRPNLTFSTLTVSNMSPEDSSIYLCSVARNLGNIQYFGAGTRLSVL.

This clonotype was observed a handful of times. The chain has TRBV5-8 and TRBJ1-1; no clear D gene. The CDR3 spans 14 residues. From germline, CDR1 is SGHTS and CDR2 YDEGEE. V was trimmed by 3 bases and J by 7 bases, leaving 16 bases between them. CDR3 loop: CASSSSAGFGEAFF. CDR3 in DNA: TGTGCCAGCAGCTCCTCCGCCGGGTTCGGTGAAGCTTTCTTT.

With respect to this clonotype: Because the CDR3 is missing its conserved closing phenylalanine or tryptophan, this is likely a read error. V is TRBV20-1 and J is TRBJ2-2, with unresolved D. The CDR3 extends over 13 amino acids. Germline V gives CDR1 DFQATT, CDR2 SNEGSKA (reference sequence). The V end lost 7 bases, the J end lost 0 bases, and 9 bases lay between the germline ends. The CDR3 loop is CSGLDPNTGELFL. CDR3 nucleotide sequence: TGCAGTGGCCTAGACCCGAACACCGGGGAGCTGTTTCTC.

In this sample, this clonotype turned up many times. The chain combines TRBV7-2 with TRBJ1-5, with 7 bases identical to TRBD1. The length of the CDR3 is 14 residues. V shed 5 bases and J 6 bases; nucleotides not matched to a gene: 7. The germline CDR1 and CDR2 sequences are SGHTA and FQGNSA. CDR3 coding DNA: TGTGCCAGCAGCCCCGACAGGGTGGTTCAGCCCCAGCATTTT. Translating it yields CASSPDRVVQPQHF.

As for this clonotype: This CDR3 is missing its conserved last phenylalanine or tryptophan, likely due to a read error. The gene calls are TRBV2 and TRBJ1-5, with no clear D. Germline V gene data show CDR1 as SNHLY and CDR2 as FYNNEI. The CDR3 is 14 residues long. V was clipped by 4 bases and J by 4 bases, with 11 bases between them. The CDR3, as DNA: TGTGCCAGCAGTGCGGTAAGGAGGAATCAGCCCCAGCATTCT. It yields the protein CASSAVRRNQPQHS.

This clonotype was counted at least ten times. CDR3 sequence (DNA): TGTGCCAGCAGCTTAGCGGGGGGATCTTCTGGCTACACCTTC. It is translated as CASSLAGGSSGYTF. This rearrangement joins TRBV7-2 to TRBJ1-2, with D tentatively TRBD1 (5 bases). Germline CDR1 SGHTA, CDR2 FQGNSA. CDR3 length equals 14 residues. The V end lost 0 bases, the J end lost 7 bases, and 12 bases lay between the germline ends.

In the case of this clonotype: Compared with germline, one end of the junction differs, possibly owing to a read error. V is TRBV20-1 and J is TRBJ2-5; tentatively, D is TRBD1 (5 bases). In germline, CDR1 is DFQATT, CDR2 SNEGSKA (reference sequence). The CDR3 loop spans 12 amino acids. DNA for the CDR3: TGCAGTGCTAGCAGGGTCCAAGAGACTCAGTACTTC. The encoded protein is CSASRVQETQYF.

On this clonotype itself: Possible read error: a much larger clone is one base away. The chain employs TRBV19 and TRBJ2-7; the D gene could be TRBD1 or TRBD2 (5 bases each). The CDR3 has 12 amino acids. Germline assignment: CDR1 LNHDA and CDR2 SQIVND (reference sequence). CDR3 in amino acids: CASSIGGIEQHF. The CDR3 nucleotides read TGTGCCAGTAGTATTGGGGGAATCGAGCAGCACTTC.

The chain uses TRBV15 and TRBJ1-1, with 7 bases that match TRBD1. Germline V gene sequence: CDR1 LNHNV, CDR2 YYDKDF (reference sequence). CDR3 length: 15 residues. Trimming took 1 base from V and 7 from J; bases not matched to a gene: 9. This chain's CDR3 is CATSRGSSGGFEAFF. The CDR3 region has the DNA TGTGCCACCAGCAGAGGAAGTTCAGGGGGATTTGAAGCTTTCTTT.

This clonotype was observed many times. The genes are TRBV10-3 and TRBJ1-3, with 10 nucleotides matching TRBD1. Trimming removed 0 bases from V and 0 bases from J; junction bases left unmatched: 2. This CDR3 is built from 17 residues. Germline V gene lookup returns CDR1 ENHRY and CDR2 SYGVKD. As DNA, the CDR3 is TGTGCCATCAGTGAGTCGGGACAGGGGACCTCTGGAAACACCATATATTTT. Residues: CAISESGQGTSGNTIYF.

This clonotype came up many times. The chain couples TRBV20-1 to TRBJ2-1, with a possible D match to TRBD2 (5 bases). In germline, CDR1 is DFQATT, CDR2 SNEGSKA (reference sequence). CDR3 length: 14 residues. V gave up 0 bases and J gave up 1 base, with 7 bases separating them. CDR3 sequence: CSARDSGSYNEQFF. CDR3 DNA sequence: TGCAGTGCTAGAGATTCGGGGTCCTACAATGAGCAGTTCTTC.

Notes on this clonotype: The conserved final phenylalanine or tryptophan is absent from the CDR3, which likely points to a read error. This chain links TRBV20-1 with TRBJ1-5, with a tentative D call TRBD1 (6 bases). V was pared by 3 bases and J by 7 bases, with 13 bases between. Per germline, CDR1 DFQATT and CDR2 SNEGSKA (reference sequence). The CDR3 loop spans 13 amino acids. The CDR3, as DNA: TGCAGTGCTAGTTTGGGGGCAGGGCAGCCCCAGCATGGT. It is translated as CSASLGAGQPQHG.

The table lists this clonotype with a few counts. A single base separates this from a much larger clone, so it may be a read error. This rearrangement joins TRBV4-2 to TRBJ2-5; 8 bases are a match to TRBD2. The CDR3 length is 15 residues. Looked up from germline, CDR1 is LGHNA and CDR2 is YNFKEQ. CDR3 residues: CASSQDGAGEEAQYF. The CDR3 DNA follows: TGTGCCAGCAGCCAAGACGGAGCGGGAGAAGAGGCCCAGTACTTC.

Of note for this clonotype: Given a much more abundant clone one base away, this may be a read error. The chain has TRBV12-3 or TRBV12-4 and TRBJ1-5, with D hard to call. CDR3 size: 13 residues. The CDR3 loop reads CACSPSQNQPQHF. The CDR3 coding sequence is TGTGCCTGCAGTCCCTCCCAAAATCAGCCCCAGCATTTT.

As concerns this clonotype: Being one base from a much bigger clone, this may be a read error. V is TRBV9 and J is TRBJ1-6; the match to TRBD1 covers 10 bases. From germline, CDR1 is SGDLS and CDR2 YYNGEE. The CDR3 runs 15 residues. Trimming removed 3 bases from V and 11 bases from J; junction bases left unmatched: 8. CDR3 bases: TGTGCCAGCAGCGAAGGCGTGGGACAGGGGACACCCCTCCACTTT. Its protein product is CASSEGVGQGTPLHF. Full variable domain (remainder filled in from reference TRBV9 and TRBJ1-6): DSGVTQTPKHLITATGQRVTLRCSPRSGDLSVYWYQQSLDQGLQFLIQYYNGEERAKGNILERFSAQQFPDLHSELNLSSLELGDSALYFCASSEGVGQGTPLHFGNGTRLTVT.

This chain connects TRBV5-1 to TRBJ1-2, with TRBD1 matching over 12 bases. This CDR3 is built from 15 residues. V trimming: 7 bases; J trimming: 4 bases; junction bases outside the gene matches: 8. From germline, CDR1 is SGHRS and CDR2 YFSETQ. The CDR3 sequence: CASRDRGQPTYGYTF. The DNA for the CDR3 is TGCGCCAGCCGGGACAGGGGGCAGCCTACCTATGGCTACACCTTC.

On this clonotype: This could be a read error, since a much larger clone is one nucleotide away. This chain connects TRBV7-2 to TRBJ2-1, with D tentatively TRBD2 (7 bases). This CDR3 region has 17 residues. The germline CDR1 and CDR2 sequences are SGHTA and FQGNSA. The CDR3 DNA sequence: TGTGCCAGCAGCTTAGGGGGTGGGAGGGGGAGGGCCGTTGAGCGGTTCTTC. Residues: CASSLGGGRGRAVERFF.